This T cell receptor beta chain was found in a study of shared clonotypes between healthy human individuals (TCRdb year 2020). As for the study more broadly: The cohort comprised two women and a few men aged 18 to 49 years. For each donor, CD4 naive and CD4 memory were each given three plates, CD8 naive was given two plates, and CD8 memory was given one plate. To estimate repertoire size and how much clonotype sharing occurs between individuals, the study deeply sequenced the blood TCR repertoires of several healthy adults. To increase sequencing depth and limit assay-specific biases, TCR repertoire library preparation and sequencing were carried out by different laboratories using diverse techniques. Each donor's leukapheresis produced roughly between roughly 0.94 and 9.5 billion PBMCs. What the research found in general, with its limitations: Sampling was limited to blood, and TCR repertoires in tissue likely differ from TCR repertoires in blood. Pairwise subsampling led to the expectation that sequencing depth would affect the degree of clonotype sharing among donors. Rarefaction of sorted-subset datasets indicated incomplete sequencing despite the large sequencing depth. Compared with non-shared clonotypes, clonotypes shared by all four sorted-subset donors had higher generation probabilities. Across a handful of donors, about 5% of naive CD4, around 3.3% of naive CD8, about 2.3% of memory CD4, and about 0.4% of memory CD8 clonotypes were shared. Because the study included only a small number of donors, the genetic and exposure-history diversity represented was limited. Estimated clonotype richness was generally larger for naive than for memory subsets.

The germline V gene (reference sequence) specifies MNHNY as CDR1 and SVGAGI as CDR2. V drops 0 bases and J drops 1 base, leaving 10 bases in between. Taken from cysteine to phenylalanine, the CDR3 has 15 residues. Just CDR3 DNA is preserved here, 45 bases in frame from base 1. About this clone itself: What this receptor recognizes is not known. No base quality information exists; no much larger clone differs at one position. Different DNA sequences within this sample yield the same CDR3.

The donors were healthy, HIV-negative adults with no recently reported acute infections or vaccinations. Every donor was a Caucasian adult living in Nashville, Tennessee, USA. CD4+ T cells were enriched by magnetic negative selection, after which naive cells were positively selected on CD45RA and the negative fraction was taken as the memory subset. After blood collection by leukapheresis, PBMCs were isolated using Ficoll-Histopaque density gradient centrifugation and then cryopreserved in the vapor phase of liquid nitrogen. Analytical flow cytometry was used to check the purity and quantity of every magnetically sorted T cell population. Genomic DNA was isolated from every sorted fraction and measured by UV absorbance on a Nanodrop 2000c. Using the deep immunoSEQ assay, multiplex PCR amplified TCR CDR3 regions from genomic DNA. Genomic DNA extracted from each cell subset was distributed evenly over all wells of several immunoSEQ 96-well plates, and each plate served as one replicate. For sorted subsets, about 0.2 ug genomic DNA, equal to 30,000 to 35,000 T cell genomes, was loaded into each replicate PCR. Purified libraries were quantified with a Qubit 3.0 fluorometer, sized on a Bioanalyzer 2100, and re-quantified with the KAPA Library Quantification kit. Every immunoSEQ 96-well plate was sequenced on a separate single-read 150-cycle Illumina NextSeq 550 flow cell. The authors' pipeline ran thus. Because the immunoSEQ output held only junctional sequences and lacked quality scores, the filtering could not match the filtering applied to full-length reads. To assign V/J genes and CDR3, sequences were annotated against IMGT germline references using PyIR, a Python wrapper for IgBLAST v1.9. Any read was removed if the V/J assignment was weak (E-value above 1e-6), the CDR3 was missing, or the read contained stop codons, out-of-frame junctions, or ambiguous translated residues. A V3J clonotype was defined by an identical inferred V gene, J gene, and CDR3 amino acid sequence. Percentage overlap between repertoires was calculated by dividing the number of shared unique clonotypes by the size of the smaller repertoire. Repertoire richness was assessed with RTK rarefaction, the Chao1 estimator, and Recon v2.1 estimates of unobserved clonotypes. OLGA was used to compute generation probabilities for all TCRbeta clonotypes that the gDNA method yielded from a handful of donors. The source is immuneACCESS, and TCRdb retained only in-frame sequences with V and J called. Part of the clones is not carried over; for the studies checked, unresolved V genes explain less than half of this, and the remainder is unexplained. V, J and clone size are those of that table, while D and trimming were read from the DNA. The sample yields some 1,100,000 clones; more than 75% were counted once. The top ten clonotypes cover about 0.52% of the sample.

The sequencing sample was made of memory CD4+ T cells from PBMCs. This specimen's cell subset or site label, interpreted: CD45RA-negative fraction. In this chain, TRBV6-6 is recombined with TRBJ2-7; no confident D gene assignment can be made. This clonotype originated in a man younger than 35 in good health. Some clones in this sample may be carry-over from other donors' samples. The nucleotide sequence reads as follows: TGTGCCAGCAGTTACTCATCCCGATATTCCTACGAGCAGTACTTC. Translated, it gives CASSYSSRYSYEQYF.